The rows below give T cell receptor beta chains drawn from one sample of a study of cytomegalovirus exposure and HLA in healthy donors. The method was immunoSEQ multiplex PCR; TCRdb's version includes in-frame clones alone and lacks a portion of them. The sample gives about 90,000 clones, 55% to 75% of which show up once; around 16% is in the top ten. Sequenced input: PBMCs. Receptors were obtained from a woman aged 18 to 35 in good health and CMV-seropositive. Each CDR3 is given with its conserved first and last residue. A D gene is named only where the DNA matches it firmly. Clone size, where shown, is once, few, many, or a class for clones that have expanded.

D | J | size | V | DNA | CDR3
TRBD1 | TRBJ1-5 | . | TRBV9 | TGTGCCAGCAGCGCAGGGGGTGGCAATCAGCCCCAGCATTTT | CASSAGGGNQPQHF
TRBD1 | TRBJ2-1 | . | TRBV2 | TGTGCCAGCAGTGAAGGAGGGCAGGGGGTAACCAATGAGCAGTTCTTC | CASSEGGQGVTNEQFF
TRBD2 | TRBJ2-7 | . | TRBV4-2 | TGTGCCAGCAGCCACCTCGGACTAGCGGGAGGCGAACCCTACGAGCAGTACTTC | CASSHLGLAGGEPYEQYF
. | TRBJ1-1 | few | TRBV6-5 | TGTGCCAGCAGTTACGGGGAGGGGGGGACTGAAGCTTTCTTT | CASSYGEGGTEAFF
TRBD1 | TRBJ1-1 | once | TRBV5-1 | TGCGCCAGCAGCCGCGGGACAGGGATTCAAGATACTGAAGCTTTCTTT | CASSRGTGIQDTEAFF
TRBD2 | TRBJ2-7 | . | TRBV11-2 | TGTGCCAGCAGCCTCAACTTGGGACTAGGCGAGCAGTACTTC | CASSLNLGLGEQYF
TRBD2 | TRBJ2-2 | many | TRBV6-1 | TGTGCCAGCAGTGAAGCGCTTGGGGAGGGAACCGGGGAGCTGTTTTTT | CASSEALGEGTGELFF
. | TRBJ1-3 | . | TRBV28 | TGTGCCAGCAGTCCCGCAGGATTTACGGGAAACACCATATATTTT | CASSPAGFTGNTIYF
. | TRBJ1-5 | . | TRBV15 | TGTGCCACCAGCAGAGCACAGGGAAGCAATCAGCCCCAGCATTTT | CATSRAQGSNQPQHF
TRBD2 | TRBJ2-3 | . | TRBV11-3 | TGTGCCAGCAGCCGCAGTCCGGGGGGAGATACGCAGTATTTT | CASSRSPGGDTQYF
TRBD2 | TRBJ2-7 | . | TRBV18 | TGTGCCAGCTCACCACCCAGGCCTAGCGGGGTTTACGAGCAGTACTTC | CASSPPRPSGVYEQYF
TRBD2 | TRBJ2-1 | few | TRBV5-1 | TGCGCCAGCAGCTACCTGAACCTTGTGGGGCGGGGGGCTAATGAGCAGTTCTTC | CASSYLNLVGRGANEQFF
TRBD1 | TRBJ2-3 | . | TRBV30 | TGTGCTTGGACGGTGGGACAGGGGGGCACAGATACGCAGTATTTT | CAWTVGQGGTDTQYF
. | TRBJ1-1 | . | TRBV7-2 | TGTGCCAGCAGCTTGGCGGGGGGAGCTTTCTTT | CASSLAGGAFF
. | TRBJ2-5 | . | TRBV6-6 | TGTGCCAGCAGGGTTACAGGGACACAGGAGACCCAGTACTTC | CASRVTGTQETQYF
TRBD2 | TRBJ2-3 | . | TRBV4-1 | TGCGCCAGCAGCCAGCGACTAGCGGGGGGGCTGGATTTGAGTACGCAGTATTTT | CASSQRLAGGLDLSTQYF
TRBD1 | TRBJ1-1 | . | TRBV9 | TGTGCCAGCAGCGCAGCGGGGACAGGGGGCACTGAAGCTTTCTTT | CASSAAGTGGTEAFF
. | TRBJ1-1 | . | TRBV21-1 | TGTGCCAGCAAGCATCGTATATATTCGGACACTGAAGCTTTCTTT | CASKHRIYSDTEAFF
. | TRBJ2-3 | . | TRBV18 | TGTGCCAGCTCACCGCAGGATACGCAGTATTTT | CASSPQDTQYF
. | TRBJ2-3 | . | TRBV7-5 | TGTGCCAGAAGCTTAGCCGGTGCAGGAGATACGCAGTATTTT | CARSLAGAGDTQYF
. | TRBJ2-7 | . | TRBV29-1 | TGCAGCGTTAAGGAAAAGGGGGGGAGGTTCGAACCCTACGAGCAGTACTTC | CSVKEKGGRFEPYEQYF
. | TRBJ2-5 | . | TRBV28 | TGTGCCAGCAGTTTACCAACAGGGAAGGGTGAGACCCAGTACTTC | CASSLPTGKGETQYF
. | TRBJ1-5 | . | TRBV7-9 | TGTGCCAGCAGCTCAAGCGGGGGCAATCAGCCCCAGCATTTT | CASSSSGGNQPQHF
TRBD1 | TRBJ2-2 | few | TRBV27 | TGTGCCAGCAGTGGACAGGGTCGGGCCGGGGAGCTGTTTTTT | CASSGQGRAGELFF
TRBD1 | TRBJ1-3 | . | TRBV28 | TGTGCCAGCAGTCCACTACAGGGGGCGGCGGGAAACACCATATATTTT | CASSPLQGAAGNTIYF
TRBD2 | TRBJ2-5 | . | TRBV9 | TGTGCCAGCAGCGGCGGACTAGCGGTATGGTACCAAGAGACCCAGTACTTC | CASSGGLAVWYQETQYF
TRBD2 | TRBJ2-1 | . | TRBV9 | TGTGCCAGCAGGCGGGAGGGAATCTACAATGAGCAGTTCTTC | CASRREGIYNEQFF
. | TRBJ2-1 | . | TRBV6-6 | TGTGCCAGCAGTTACGCCAGCGGTGGGGGGAATGAGCAGTTCTTC | CASSYASGGGNEQFF
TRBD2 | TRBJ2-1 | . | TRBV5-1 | TGCGCCAGCAGCTTGAGCGGAAGCGGGGGGCAGCAGTTCTTC | CASSLSGSGGQQFF
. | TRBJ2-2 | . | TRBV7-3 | TGTGCCAGCAGCCCACAACCGAACACCGGGGAGCTGTTTTTT | CASSPQPNTGELFF
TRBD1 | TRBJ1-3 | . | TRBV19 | TGTGCCAGTAGGCCCCGGACAGGGGGCTACGGAAACACCATATATTTT | CASRPRTGGYGNTIYF
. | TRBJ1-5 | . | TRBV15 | TGTGCCACCAGCAGACCGCGACGGGGGGCGGCGCAGCCCCAGCATTTT | CATSRPRRGAAQPQHF